This entry lists 16 T cell receptor beta chains sequenced from one sample in a study of blood T cell repertoires in COVID-19. Sequencing was performed with immunoSEQ multiplex PCR; in TCRdb, only in-frame clones are kept and a portion is missing. This repertoire shows some 99,000 clones, approximately 87% found once; its top ten account for 15% to 20%. Sequences were obtained from peripheral blood. Receptor source: a woman aged 55 to 70 with acute or convalescent COVID-19.

The chain couples TRBV4-1 to TRBJ1-4; 7 bases line up with TRBD1. Germline V gene data show CDR1 as MGHRA and CDR2 as YSYEKL. The CDR3 sequence is 16 residues long. The junction had 9 bases not matched to a gene; V was cut back by 4 bases and J by 4 bases. This CDR3 reads CASSRRTGQDNEKLFF. CDR3 sequence (DNA): TGCGCCAGCAGCCGACGCACCGGACAGGATAATGAAAAACTGTTTTTT.

The genes are TRBV6-5 and TRBJ2-2, with 8 bases that match TRBD1. The germline gives CDR1 MNHEY, CDR2 SVGAGI. Trimming at V came to 5 bases and at J to 4 bases, leaving 6 bases not matched to a gene. The CDR3 is made up of 15 amino acids. The CDR3 DNA is TGTGCCAGCAGTCCACTCCAGGGGGCCACCGGGGAGCTGTTTTTT. Translation: CASSPLQGATGELFF.

This clone was observed once. The rearrangement uses TRBV6-1 and TRBJ2-3; the D is unclear. The CDR3 length is 14 residues. The V gene lost 1 base and the J gene lost 7 bases, with 12 bases spanning the gap. CDR1 is MNHNS and CDR2 is SASEGT in the germline V gene. The CDR3 DNA reads TGTGCCAGCAGTGAAGTGAGGAGTGTCAATACGCAGTATTTT. Translating gives CASSEVRSVNTQYF.

This clone occurred a few times. This rearrangement joins TRBV25-1 to TRBJ1-2; TRBD1 matches at 9 bases. The V gene end was trimmed by 7 bases and the J gene end by 6 bases; junction bases not matched to a gene: 3. CDR3 size: 12 residues. Germline lookup yields CDR1 MGHDK and CDR2 SYGVNS. The CDR3 here is CASNRGLDGYTF. CDR3 nucleotide sequence: TGTGCCAGCAACAGGGGGCTTGATGGCTACACCTTC.

The rearrangement links TRBV5-1 to TRBJ1-2; 8 positions agree with TRBD1. This CDR3 comprises 14 residues. With V trimmed by 0 bases and J by 8 bases, 6 bases remained unmatched. Germline lookup yields CDR1 SGHRS and CDR2 YFSETQ. CDR3 DNA: TGCGCCAGCAGCTTGGAGGACAGGGTCGGAGGCTACACCTTC. Translated, it gives CASSLEDRVGGYTF.

The count of this clone is one. This chain links TRBV28 with TRBJ1-4; D is perhaps TRBD1 (6 bases). Germline loops: CDR1 MDHEN, CDR2 SYDVKM. V was trimmed by 7 bases and J by 8 bases, leaving 14 bases between them. The CDR3 covers 13 residues. CDR3 region: CASKVGGQEKLFF. The CDR3 nucleotides are TGTGCCAGCAAGGTCGGGGGGCAAGAAAAACTGTTTTTT.

The CDR3 sequence: CATGPGQVSEAFF. CDR3 bases: TGTGCCACTGGACCGGGACAGGTGTCTGAAGCTTTCTTT. This sequence joins TRBV12-3 or TRBV12-4 and TRBJ1-1, with 8 bases that match TRBD1. Unmatched junction bases numbered 10, after V lost 10 bases and J lost 6 bases. This CDR3 is built from 13 residues.

The chain couples TRBV2 to TRBJ1-4; no definite D call. Trimming shortened V by 4 bases and J by 5 bases, and 11 bases separated the two germline ends. The germline gives CDR1 SNHLY, CDR2 FYNNEI. The CDR3 extends over 14 amino acids. The CDR3 reads CASSVRAENEKLFF. The CDR3 bases are TGTGCCAGCAGTGTGCGGGCGGAGAATGAAAAACTGTTTTTT.

The chain has TRBV7-3 and TRBJ2-1; 8 nucleotides agree with TRBD2. This CDR3 region has 17 residues. The ends lost 2 bases at V and 0 bases at J; junction bases unmatched: 6. Germline V gene data show CDR1 as SGHTA and CDR2 as FQGTGA. The CDR3 reads CASSLQPSGSSYNEQFF. In nucleotides, the CDR3 is TGTGCCAGCAGCTTACAGCCCAGCGGGAGCTCCTACAATGAGCAGTTCTTC.

CDR3 nucleotide sequence: TGTGCCAGCAGTCGAACAGGGGATGGGTCACCCCTCCACTTT. Protein product: CASSRTGDGSPLHF. The V gene is TRBV27, the J gene TRBJ1-6; 7 bases are a match to TRBD1. CDR1 and CDR2 from the germline V gene are MNHEY and SMNVEV (reference sequence). The trim removed 5 bases at V and 10 bases at J, leaving 8 bases unmatched. The CDR3 consists of 14 residues.

This sequence joins TRBV7-9 and TRBJ1-3, with D perhaps matching TRBD1 (6 bases). V dropped 6 bases and J dropped 2 bases, with 11 bases sitting between them. CDR3 size: 14 residues. Germline-derived CDR1 and CDR2 are SEHNR and FQNEAQ (reference sequence). CDR3 coding DNA: TGTGCCAGCAGGCAACAGGGAGCTGGAAACACCATATATTTT. Amino acids: CASRQQGAGNTIYF.

The CDR3 spells CASEAGQGDEQYF. The CDR3 DNA sequence: TGTGCCAGCGAAGCGGGACAGGGGGACGAGCAGTACTTC. The chain links TRBV2 to TRBJ2-7, with 11 bases aligning to TRBD1. Germline V CDR1 and CDR2: SNHLY, FYNNEI. This CDR3 has 13 amino acids. Unmatched junction bases numbered 5, after V lost 8 bases and J lost 5 bases. Variable domain in full (rest from reference TRBV2 and TRBJ2-7): EPEVTQTPSHQVTQMGQEVILRCVPISNHLYFYWYRQILGQKVEFLVSFYNNEISEKSEIFDDQFSVERPDGSNFTLKIRSTKLEDSAMYFCASEAGQGDEQYFGPGTRLTVT.

The V gene is TRBV10-3, the J gene TRBJ1-5; 8 bases map to TRBD1. CDR3 length: 16 residues. Germline lookup yields CDR1 ENHRY and CDR2 SYGVKD. The trim removed 0 bases at V and 7 bases at J, leaving 8 bases unmatched. CDR3: CAISESTGAPTQPQHF. CDR3 nucleotide sequence: TGTGCCATCAGTGAGTCGACAGGGGCCCCCACCCAGCCCCAGCATTTT.

The genes are TRBV7-3 and TRBJ1-1; D gene uncertain. V shed 3 bases and J shed 1 base, with 15 bases lying between them. Looked up from germline, CDR1 is SGHTA and CDR2 is FQGTGA. The CDR3 runs 16 residues. The CDR3 is CASSLQTMEGNTEAFF. The CDR3, as DNA: TGTGCCAGCAGCTTGCAAACGATGGAGGGGAACACTGAAGCTTTCTTT.

This CDR3 is CASSTGREDIQYF. CDR3 DNA sequence: TGTGCCAGTAGCACGGGTAGAGAGGACATTCAGTACTTC. The V gene is TRBV19, the J gene TRBJ2-4; the D is unclear. CDR3 length equals 13 residues. CDR1 and CDR2 (germline): LNHDA, SQIVND (reference sequence). V lost 6 bases to trimming and J lost 8 bases, with 14 bases between them. Full variable domain (rest looked up from reference TRBV19 and TRBJ2-4): DGGITQSPKYLFRKEGQNVTLSCEQNLNHDAMYWYRQDPGQGLRLIYYSQIVNDFQKGDIAEGYSVSREKKESFPLTVTSAQKNPTAFYLCASSTGREDIQYFGAGTRLSVL.

In regard to this clone: The germline gene is not matched at one end of the junction; a read error may be the cause. The chain joins TRBV7-7 to TRBJ2-3, with a weak D call TRBD1 (5 bases). The CDR3 extends over 15 amino acids. From germline, CDR1 is SSHAT and CDR2 FNYEAQ (reference sequence). CDR3 sequence: CASSLGHAGTDTQYF. Here the CDR3 DNA reads TGTGCTAGCAGCTTAGGACACGCCGGCACAGATACGCAGTATTTT.